What follows are 16 T cell receptor beta chains derived from one specimen sequenced in a study of shared clonotypes between healthy human individuals (dated by TCRdb to 2019 to 2021). Library creation used the immunoSEQ multiplex PCR assay. TCRdb stores this immuneACCESS table with in-frame sequences only. Part of the clones is absent; in the studies checked, under half of the shortfall reflects unresolved V genes, and no reason is known for the rest. Counted in this sample were 1,500,000 or so clones; approximately 98.5% of them appeared once. The leading ten clones occupy roughly 0.36% of the sample. Sequences were obtained from naive CD4+ T cells sorted from blood. This specimen's cell subset or site label, interpreted: CD45RA+ positively selected. All receptors come from a man between 25 and 39 years old in good health.

This clone was observed a few times. Other nucleotide sequences from this sample produce the same CDR3. The CDR3 coding sequence is TGTGCCAGCTCACCACGGGGCAGCTCCTACGAGCAGTACTTC. It specifies CASSPRGSSYEQYF. The rearrangement joins TRBV18 to TRBJ2-7; tentatively, D is TRBD1 (5 bases). Germline lookup yields CDR1 KGHSH and CDR2 LQKENI. The CDR3 runs 14 residues. Deletions cut 1 base from V and 0 bases from J, with 7 bases between.

V usage is TRBV18 and J usage is TRBJ2-2; 8 nucleotides align to TRBD1. After removal of 3 bases from V and 6 bases from J, the junction contained 9 bases not matched to a gene. This CDR3 comprises 16 residues. Germline V CDR1 and CDR2: KGHSH, LQKENI. CDR3 region: CASSPGSDREAGELFF. The CDR3 nucleotides are TGTGCCAGCTCACCGGGGTCGGACAGGGAAGCCGGGGAGCTGTTTTTT.

This clone was seen once. The chain combines TRBV28 with TRBJ2-5; a possible D gene is TRBD2 (6 bases). V was trimmed by 5 bases and J by 1 base, leaving 11 bases between them. Germline CDR1 is MDHEN and CDR2 is SYDVKM. This CDR3 has 14 residues. The CDR3 DNA is TGTGCCAGCAGTCGGGACTTGCCCCAAGAGACCCAGTACTTC. It is translated as CASSRDLPQETQYF.

This clone was seen once. The chain has TRBV7-9 and TRBJ1-2; 7 bases agree with TRBD1. Germline V lookup: CDR1 SEHNR, CDR2 FQNEAQ (reference sequence). There are 14 residues in the CDR3. V lost 5 bases and J lost 7; bases outside the gene matches: 10. DNA for the CDR3: TGTGCCAGCAGCCTCGACAGGGTCCCCACTGGCTACACCTTC. Encoded protein: CASSLDRVPTGYTF.

The chain carries TRBV11-2 and TRBJ2-1; no clear D. Germline loops: CDR1 SGHAT, CDR2 FQNNGV. The CDR3 covers 14 residues. V lost 2 bases, J lost 3 bases, and 8 bases lay in between. The CDR3 sequence is CASSLLHGYNEQFF. CDR3 DNA: TGTGCCAGCAGCTTATTGCACGGCTACAATGAGCAGTTCTTC.

The J gene is TRBJ2-3, the V gene TRBV9; 8 bases match TRBD1. The length of the CDR3 is 16 residues. The junction had 5 bases not matched to a gene; V was cut back by 0 bases and J by 2 bases. The germline gives CDR1 SGDLS, CDR2 YYNGEE. The CDR3 bases are TGTGCCAGCAGCGTAGACGGGGACAGGCACACAGATACGCAGTATTTT. As protein: CASSVDGDRHTDTQYF.

V usage is TRBV7-9 and J usage is TRBJ1-2, with 7 positions matching TRBD1. V shed 5 bases and J 3 bases; nucleotides not matched to a gene: 6. In germline, CDR1 is SEHNR, CDR2 FQNEAQ (reference sequence). This CDR3 has 14 residues. CDR3 in amino acids: CASSLDRDHYGYTF. The CDR3 region has the DNA TGTGCCAGCAGCCTAGACAGGGACCACTATGGCTACACCTTC.

This rearrangement joins TRBV11-2 to TRBJ2-2; no definite D call. This CDR3 contains 13 residues. Deletions cut 8 bases from V and 7 bases from J, with 14 bases between. The germline V gene encodes CDR1 SGHAT and CDR2 FQNNGV. This CDR3 reads CASRSSNGGELFF. Written as DNA, the CDR3 is TGTGCCAGCCGGAGCTCCAACGGCGGGGAGCTGTTTTTT.

The chain carries TRBV7-2 and TRBJ2-1, with 8 bases matching TRBD2. The CDR3 spans 17 residues. Germline loops: CDR1 SGHTA, CDR2 FQGNSA. J gave up 6 bases and V 6 bases, and 16 bases lay outside the gene matches. This CDR3 is CASSKNPGLVRINEQFF. The DNA for the CDR3 is TGTGCCAGCAGTAAGAATCCGGGACTAGTCAGGATCAATGAGCAGTTCTTC.

A remark on this clone: The same CDR3 arises from other DNA sequences in this sample as well. This chain connects TRBV5-1 to TRBJ2-7; TRBD1 matches 7 bases. Germline CDR1 and CDR2: SGHRS and YFSETQ. The CDR3 loop spans 14 amino acids. Losses at the gene ends were 0 bases for V and 4 bases for J; bases not matched to a gene: 4. CDR3 bases: TGCGCCAGCAGCTTGGGACAGGGAGCGTACGAGCAGTACTTC. Amino acids: CASSLGQGAYEQYF. Together with reference TRBV5-1 and TRBJ2-7, the CDR3 gives the full variable domain: KAGVTQTPRYLIKTRGQQVTLSCSPISGHRSVSWYQQTPGQGLQFLFEYFSETQRNKGNFPGRFSGRQFSNSRSEMNVSTLELGDSALYLCASSLGQGAYEQYFGPGTRLTVT.

The gene calls are TRBV4-3 and TRBJ2-7; D is undetermined. The CDR3 has 13 residues. Germline V gene sequence: CDR1 LGHNA, CDR2 YSLEER. V gave up 3 bases and J gave up 5 bases, with 11 bases separating them. CDR3 protein: CASSQNTEDEQYF. The CDR3 DNA reads as TGCGCCAGCAGCCAGAATACAGAGGACGAGCAGTACTTC.

This chain uses TRBV2 with TRBJ2-7; D ambiguous. The CDR3 is made up of 13 amino acids. The V gene lost 4 bases and the J gene lost 0 bases, with 7 bases spanning the gap. The V gene's germline CDR1 is SNHLY and CDR2 FYNNEI. The CDR3, as DNA: TGTGCCAGCAGTGCAGAGATCTCCTACGAGCAGTACTTC. This sequence encodes CASSAEISYEQYF.

The chain recombines TRBV28 with TRBJ1-1; 8 positions match TRBD1. The germline CDR1 and CDR2 sequences are MDHEN and SYDVKM. The CDR3 contains 19 residues. Germline trimming cut 7 bases from V and 3 bases from J; bases unmatched to any gene: 22. The CDR3 sequence: CASTRTGRGGSARDTEAFF. The CDR3 nucleotides are TGTGCCAGCACGCGGACAGGGCGGGGTGGGTCGGCCCGCGACACTGAAGCTTTCTTT.

The chain has TRBV5-1 and TRBJ2-3; 7 bases match TRBD2. CDR3 length: 19 amino acids. Unmatched junction bases numbered 13, after V lost 0 bases and J lost 0 bases. From germline, CDR1 is SGHRS and CDR2 YFSETQ. For the CDR3, the DNA is TGCGCCAGCAGCTTGGTGGGGCTAGCGGAGAGGGTTAGCACAGATACGCAGTATTTT. It is translated as CASSLVGLAERVSTDTQYF.

This clone was found once. The chain joins TRBV11-2 to TRBJ2-7; D possibly corresponds to TRBD2 (6 bases). The CDR3 loop spans 15 amino acids. V was trimmed by 5 bases and J by 1 base, leaving 15 bases between them. Germline V gene data show CDR1 as SGHAT and CDR2 as FQNNGV. The CDR3 DNA sequence: TGTGCCAGCAGCCCCCGCGGGGTGGTGTCCTACGAGCAGTACTTC. This encodes CASSPRGVVSYEQYF.

The rearrangement links TRBV18 to TRBJ2-7, with 12 bases aligning to TRBD2. Germline CDR1 is KGHSH and CDR2 is LQKENI. Trimming removed 3 bases from V and 5 bases from J; junction bases left unmatched: 8. The CDR3 totals 16 residues. CDR3 amino acids: CASSPGTSGLWDEQYF. In DNA form, the CDR3 reads TGTGCCAGCTCACCCGGGACTAGCGGGCTATGGGACGAGCAGTACTTC.